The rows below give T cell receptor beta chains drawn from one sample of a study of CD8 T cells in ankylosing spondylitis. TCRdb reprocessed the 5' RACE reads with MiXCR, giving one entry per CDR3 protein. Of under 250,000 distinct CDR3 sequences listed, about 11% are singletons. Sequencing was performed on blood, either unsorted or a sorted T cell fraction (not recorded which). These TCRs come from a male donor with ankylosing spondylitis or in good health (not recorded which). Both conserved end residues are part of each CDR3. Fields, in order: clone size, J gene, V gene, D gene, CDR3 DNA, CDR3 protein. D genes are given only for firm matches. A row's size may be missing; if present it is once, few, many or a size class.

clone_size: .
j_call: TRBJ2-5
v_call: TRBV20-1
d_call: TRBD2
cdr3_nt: TGCAGTGCTAGAGACGCAGCGGGGGGGTTGGAGACCCAGTACTTC
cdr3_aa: CSARDAAGGLETQYF

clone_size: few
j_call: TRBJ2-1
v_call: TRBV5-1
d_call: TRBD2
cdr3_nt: TGCGCCAGCAGCCCCAGGCACAGTGGGGGGGACAATGAGCAGTTCTTC
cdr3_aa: CASSPRHSGGDNEQFF

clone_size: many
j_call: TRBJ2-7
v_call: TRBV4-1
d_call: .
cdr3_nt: TGCGCCAGCAGCCAAGATACGGGGCAAAGGAGCGAGCAGTACTTC
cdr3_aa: CASSQDTGQRSEQYF

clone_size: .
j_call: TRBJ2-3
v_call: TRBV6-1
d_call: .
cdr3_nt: TGTGCCAGCAGCCCGGATCCGGGAGACACAGATACGCAGTATTTT
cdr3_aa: CASSPDPGDTDTQYF

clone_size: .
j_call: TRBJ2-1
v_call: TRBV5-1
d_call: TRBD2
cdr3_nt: TGCGCCAGCAGCTCGAGCGGGAGAGGCTATGAGCAGTTCTTC
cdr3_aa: CASSSSGRGYEQFF

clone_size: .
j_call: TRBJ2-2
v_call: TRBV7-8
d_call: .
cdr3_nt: TGTGCCAGCAGCGAGACCCGGGGCTTCAGCACCGGGGAGCTGTTTTTT
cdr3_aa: CASSETRGFSTGELFF

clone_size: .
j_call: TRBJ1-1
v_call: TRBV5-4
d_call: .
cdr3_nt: TGTGCCAGCAGCCCTTATTTCGGCGACACTGAAGCTTTCTTT
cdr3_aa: CASSPYFGDTEAFF

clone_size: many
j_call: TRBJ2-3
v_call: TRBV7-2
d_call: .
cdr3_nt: TGTGCCAGCAGGATGGCGGTCACAGATACGCAGTATTTT
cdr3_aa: CASRMAVTDTQYF

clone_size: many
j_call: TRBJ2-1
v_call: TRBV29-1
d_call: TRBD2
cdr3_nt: TGCAGCGTTGAAGCCGGCGGGAGTCTCGGCAATGAGCAGTTCTTC
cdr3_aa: CSVEAGGSLGNEQFF

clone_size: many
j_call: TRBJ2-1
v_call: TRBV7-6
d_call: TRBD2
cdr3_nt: TGTGCCAGCAGCTCTGGCCCGGGACTAGACCGGAATGAGCAGTTCTTC
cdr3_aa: CASSSGPGLDRNEQFF

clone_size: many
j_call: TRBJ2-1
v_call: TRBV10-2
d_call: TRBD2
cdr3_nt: TGCGCCAGCAGTCCACTAGCGGGAACGGGGGGTGAGCAGTTCTTC
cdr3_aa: CASSPLAGTGGEQFF

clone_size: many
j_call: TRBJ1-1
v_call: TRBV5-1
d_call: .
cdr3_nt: TGCGCCAGCAGCTCGACGGGCCAGGGCACGAACACTGAAGCTTTCTTT
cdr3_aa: CASSSTGQGTNTEAFF

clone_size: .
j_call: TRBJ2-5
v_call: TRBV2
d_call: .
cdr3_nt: TGTGCCGGACGGGGGAGAGAGACCCAGTACTTC
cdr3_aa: CAGRGRETQYF

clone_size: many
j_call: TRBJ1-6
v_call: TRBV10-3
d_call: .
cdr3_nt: TGTGCCACAGGACAGAATAATTCACCCCTCCACTTT
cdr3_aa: CATGQNNSPLHF

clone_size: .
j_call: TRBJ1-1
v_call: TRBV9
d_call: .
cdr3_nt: TGTGCCTCACGATCCGACGGGAACACTGAAGCTTTCTTT
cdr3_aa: CASRSDGNTEAFF

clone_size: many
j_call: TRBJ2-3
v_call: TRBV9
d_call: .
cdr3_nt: TGTGCCAGCAGCGTAGGTTGGGTCCTAGATACGCAGTATTTT
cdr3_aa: CASSVGWVLDTQYF

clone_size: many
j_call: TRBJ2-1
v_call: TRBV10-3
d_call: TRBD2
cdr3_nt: TGTGCCATCAGTGGATTAGCGGGGGGGCCGGAGGATGAGCAGTTCTTC
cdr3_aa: CAISGLAGGPEDEQFF

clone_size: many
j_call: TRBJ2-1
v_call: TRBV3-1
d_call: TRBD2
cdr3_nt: TGTGCCAGCAGCCCTAGACTAGCGGGAGGCTCCTACAATGAGCAGTTCTTC
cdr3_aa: CASSPRLAGGSYNEQFF

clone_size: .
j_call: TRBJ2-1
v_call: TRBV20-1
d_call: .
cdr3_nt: TGCAGTGCCCATGCCCCACGGGGCAATGAGCAGTTCTTC
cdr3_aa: CSAHAPRGNEQFF

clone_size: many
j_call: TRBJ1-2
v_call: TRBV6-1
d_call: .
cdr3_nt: TGTGCCAGCAAGACTCAAGACGGGCCCTATGGCTACACCTTC
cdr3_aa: CASKTQDGPYGYTF

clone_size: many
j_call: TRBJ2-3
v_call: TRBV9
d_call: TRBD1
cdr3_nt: TGTGCCAGCAGCGTAGCAAGTGACAGGGGCACAGATACGCAGTATTTT
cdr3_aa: CASSVASDRGTDTQYF

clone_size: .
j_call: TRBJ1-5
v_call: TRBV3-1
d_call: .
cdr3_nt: TGTGCCAGCAGCGCTGACGGAAATCAGCCCCAGCATTTT
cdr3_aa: CASSADGNQPQHF

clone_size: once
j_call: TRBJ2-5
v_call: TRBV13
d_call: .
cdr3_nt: TGTGCCAGCAGCTTCACAAGGGGAGAGACCCAGTACTTC
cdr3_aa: CASSFTRGETQYF

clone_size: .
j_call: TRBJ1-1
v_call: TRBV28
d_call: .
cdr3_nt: TGTGCCAGCAGTTTTGGTGCCAGGGGGAACACTGAAGCTTTCTTT
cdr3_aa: CASSFGARGNTEAFF

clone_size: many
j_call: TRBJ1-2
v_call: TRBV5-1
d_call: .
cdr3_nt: TGCGCCAGCAGCTTGTCAGGGGTGTTTGGCTACACCTTC
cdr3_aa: CASSLSGVFGYTF

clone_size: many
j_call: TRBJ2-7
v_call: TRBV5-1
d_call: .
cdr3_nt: TGCGCCAGCAGCCTCCTGGGGGGCTTCTCCTACGAGCAGTACTTC
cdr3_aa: CASSLLGGFSYEQYF

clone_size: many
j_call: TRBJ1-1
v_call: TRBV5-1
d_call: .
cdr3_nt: TGCGCCAGCAGCTTGTCTGGAGAGACCCTGAACACTGAAGCTTTCTTT
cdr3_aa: CASSLSGETLNTEAFF

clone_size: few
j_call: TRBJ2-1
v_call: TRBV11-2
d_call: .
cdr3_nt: TGTGCCAGCAGCATCACAAGTAACAATGAGCAGTTCTTC
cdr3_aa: CASSITSNNEQFF

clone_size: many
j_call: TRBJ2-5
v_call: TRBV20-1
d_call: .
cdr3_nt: TGCAGCGCCGGGGGCGAGACCCAGTACTTC
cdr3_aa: CSAGGETQYF

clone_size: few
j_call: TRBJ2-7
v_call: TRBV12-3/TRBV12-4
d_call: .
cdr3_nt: TGTGCCAGCCTCGACGCCCCCAGCTACGAGCAGTACTTC
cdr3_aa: CASLDAPSYEQYF

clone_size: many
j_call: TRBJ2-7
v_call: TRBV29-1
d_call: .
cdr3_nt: TGCGCCGGACAGCTCGACTACGAGCAGTACTTC
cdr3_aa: CAGQLDYEQYF

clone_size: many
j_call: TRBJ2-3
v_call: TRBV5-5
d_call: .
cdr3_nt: TGTGCCAGCAGCCCGGTAGTTGACACCGTTACGCAGTATTTT
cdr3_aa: CASSPVVDTVTQYF

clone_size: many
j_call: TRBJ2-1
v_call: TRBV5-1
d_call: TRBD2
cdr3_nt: TGCGCCAGCAGCTTATCTAGCGGGGGGACTTACAATGAGCAGTTCTTC
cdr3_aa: CASSLSSGGTYNEQFF

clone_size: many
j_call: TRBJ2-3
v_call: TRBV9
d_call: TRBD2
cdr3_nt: TGTGCCTCAAGAGGCGGGGGGAGCACAGATACGCAGTATTTT
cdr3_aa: CASRGGGSTDTQYF

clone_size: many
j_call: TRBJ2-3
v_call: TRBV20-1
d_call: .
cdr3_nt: TGCAGTGCCCGGCCCTACCAAAGCACAGATACGCAGTATTTT
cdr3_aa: CSARPYQSTDTQYF

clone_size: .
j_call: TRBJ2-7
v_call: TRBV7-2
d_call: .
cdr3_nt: TGTGCCAGCAGCTCAGGGACAAATATTTTTACCTACGAGCAGTACTTC
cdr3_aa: CASSSGTNIFTYEQYF

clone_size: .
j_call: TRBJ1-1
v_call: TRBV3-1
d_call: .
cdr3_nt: TGTGCCTCCTGCCCCTTCGCCCGCAGAGGTCGGGGAACTGAAGCTTTCTTT
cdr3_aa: CASCPFARRGRGTEAFF

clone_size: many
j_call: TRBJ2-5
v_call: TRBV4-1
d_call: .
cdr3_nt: TGCGCCAGCAGCCAAGATCGAAGAGCGCAAGAGACCCAGTACTTC
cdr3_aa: CASSQDRRAQETQYF

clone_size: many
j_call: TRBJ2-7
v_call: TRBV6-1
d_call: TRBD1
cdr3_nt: TGTGCCAGCAAAATAGGACAGGGCTACGAGCAGTACTTC
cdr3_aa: CASKIGQGYEQYF

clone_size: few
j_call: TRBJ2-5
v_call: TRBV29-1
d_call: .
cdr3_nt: TGCAGCGCTGGACAGACCCAAGAGACCCAGTACTTC
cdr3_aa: CSAGQTQETQYF

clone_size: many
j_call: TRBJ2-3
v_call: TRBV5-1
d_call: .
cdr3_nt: TGCGCCAGCAGCCTCCGAGTTTCAGATACGCAGTATTTT
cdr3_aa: CASSLRVSDTQYF

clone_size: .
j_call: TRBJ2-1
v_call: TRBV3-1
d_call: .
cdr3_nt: TGTGCCAGCAGCCAGCGCCTACGGGCCAAAATAGAGTACAATGAGCAGTTCTTC
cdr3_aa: CASSQRLRAKIEYNEQFF

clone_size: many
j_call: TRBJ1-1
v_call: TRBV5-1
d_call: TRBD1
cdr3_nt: TGCGCCAGCAGCCATGGGACAGGGGGCTTCACTGAAGCTTTCTTT
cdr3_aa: CASSHGTGGFTEAFF

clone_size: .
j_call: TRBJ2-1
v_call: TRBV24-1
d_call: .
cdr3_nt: TGTGCCACCAGTGAGAACGAGGGGGATGAGCAGTTCTTC
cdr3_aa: CATSENEGDEQFF

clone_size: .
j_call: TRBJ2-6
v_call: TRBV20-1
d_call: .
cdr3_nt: TGCTGTGCCCCTACTTACAGTGGCTCTGGGGCCAACGTCCTGACTTTC
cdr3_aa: CCAPTYSGSGANVLTF

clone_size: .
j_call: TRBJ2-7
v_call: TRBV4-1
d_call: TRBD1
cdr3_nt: TGCGCCAGCAGCCAGCAGATGACAGGGGAGACCTACGAGCAGTACTTC
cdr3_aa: CASSQQMTGETYEQYF

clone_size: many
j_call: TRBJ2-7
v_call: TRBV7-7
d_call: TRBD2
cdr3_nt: TGTGCCAGCAGCCCTAACATACTAGCGATCCCCTACGAGCAGTACTTC
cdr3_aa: CASSPNILAIPYEQYF

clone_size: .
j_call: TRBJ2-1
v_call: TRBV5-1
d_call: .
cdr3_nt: TGCGCCAGCAGCTTGGATGGGGGCGGGAGCTACAATGGGCAGTTCTTC
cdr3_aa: CASSLDGGGSYNGQFF

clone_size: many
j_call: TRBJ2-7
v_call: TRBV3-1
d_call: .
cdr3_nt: TGTGCCAGCAGCCGCTCCCCGCAGGGCTACGAGCAGTACTTC
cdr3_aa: CASSRSPQGYEQYF

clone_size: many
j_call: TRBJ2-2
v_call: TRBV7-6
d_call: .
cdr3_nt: TGTGCCAGCAGCTCGAGACTGGGGAACACCGGGGAGCTGTTTTTT
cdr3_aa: CASSSRLGNTGELFF

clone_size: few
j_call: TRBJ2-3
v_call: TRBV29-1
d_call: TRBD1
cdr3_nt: TGCAGCGCGGCCGGGACAGGGAGCACAGATACGCAGTATTTT
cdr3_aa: CSAAGTGSTDTQYF

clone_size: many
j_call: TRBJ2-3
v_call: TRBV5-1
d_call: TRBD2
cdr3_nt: TGCGCCAGCAGTGCGACTAGCGGGGGAGACACAGATACGCAGTATTTT
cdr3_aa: CASSATSGGDTDTQYF

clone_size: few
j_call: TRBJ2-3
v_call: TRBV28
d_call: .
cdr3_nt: TGTGCCAGCAGTTTGAGGAGCGAACCCACAGATACGCAGTATTTT
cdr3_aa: CASSLRSEPTDTQYF

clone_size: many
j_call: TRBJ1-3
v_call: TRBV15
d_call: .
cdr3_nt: TGTGCCACCAGCAGCGACCTAATAAGAGTCTCTGGAAACACCATATATTTT
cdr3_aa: CATSSDLIRVSGNTIYF

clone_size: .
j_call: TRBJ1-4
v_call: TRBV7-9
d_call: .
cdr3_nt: TGTGCCAGCAGCTTAGTTCCAGATGAAAAACTGTTTTTT
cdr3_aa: CASSLVPDEKLFF

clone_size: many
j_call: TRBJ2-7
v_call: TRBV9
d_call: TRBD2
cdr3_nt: TGTGCCAGCAGCGTTGGGGCAGCGGGAGTTGGGTACGAGCAGTACTTC
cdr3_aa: CASSVGAAGVGYEQYF

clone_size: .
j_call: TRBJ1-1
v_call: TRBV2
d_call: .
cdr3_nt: TGTGCCAGCAGGGAGACCACAGGGAACACTGAAGCTTTCTTT
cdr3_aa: CASRETTGNTEAFF

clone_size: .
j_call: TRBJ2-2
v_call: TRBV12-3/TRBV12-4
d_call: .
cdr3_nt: TGTGCCAGCAGTAGCGTTAGTGTCGGGGAGCTGTTTTTT
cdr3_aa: CASSSVSVGELFF

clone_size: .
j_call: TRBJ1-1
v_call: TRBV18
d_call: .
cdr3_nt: TGTGCCAGCTCACCGATTCCACATAAGGCTGGAACTGAAGCTTTCTTT
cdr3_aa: CASSPIPHKAGTEAFF

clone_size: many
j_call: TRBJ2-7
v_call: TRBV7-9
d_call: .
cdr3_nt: TGTGCCAGCAGACAGGGAGAGTACGAGCAGTACTTC
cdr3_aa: CASRQGEYEQYF